Below are 10 T cell receptor beta chains sequenced from a single sample in a study of tumour-infiltrating T cells in Burkitt lymphoma. Data came from immunoSEQ multiplex PCR; TCRdb stores just in-frame clones and leaves some out. In the table there are around 5,600 clones, 9.9% of which are singletons. Sequencing input: tumor tissue. The receptors were sampled from a human donor with diffuse large B-cell lymphoma.

V gene TRBV6-1 combines with J gene TRBJ1-3, with D maybe TRBD1 (5 bases). There are 14 residues in the CDR3. Germline V gene lookup returns CDR1 MNHNS and CDR2 SASEGT. Trimming left V 2 bases short and J 2 bases short, with 7 bases between. The CDR3 spells CASSELGAGNTIYF. The CDR3 region has the DNA TGTGCCAGCAGTGAATTGGGGGCTGGAAACACCATATATTTT.

J is TRBJ2-6 and V is TRBV5-6, with 10 bases fitting TRBD1. Germline V CDR1 and CDR2: SGHDT, YYEEEE. The CDR3 consists of 16 residues. The V gene end was trimmed by 5 bases and the J gene end by 1 base; junction bases not matched to a gene: 3. CDR3 protein: CASSWDRGSGANVLTF. DNA of the CDR3: TGTGCCAGCAGTTGGGACAGGGGTTCTGGGGCCAACGTCCTGACTTTC.

This clone came up a few times. The V call is TRBV4-3, the J call TRBJ2-7, with TRBD1 matching over 7 bases. The CDR3 consists of 15 residues. V lost 5 bases to trimming and J lost 6 bases; unmatched junction nucleotides: 13. The germline V gene encodes CDR1 LGHNA and CDR2 YSLEER. CDR3 protein: CASSSGQWTGSEQYF. Written as DNA, the CDR3 is TGCGCCAGCAGCTCCGGACAATGGACAGGTAGCGAGCAGTACTTC.

The chain is built from TRBV2 and TRBJ1-6; TRBD1 matches at 8 bases. Germline lookup yields CDR1 SNHLY and CDR2 FYNNEI. The CDR3 covers 13 residues. The trim removed 6 bases at V and 5 bases at J, leaving 0 bases unmatched. CDR3 sequence: CASRGQDNSPLHF. CDR3 DNA: TGTGCCAGCAGGGGACAGGATAATTCACCCCTCCACTTT.

The rearrangement joins TRBV11-2 to TRBJ2-1; 7 nucleotides match TRBD2. CDR3 length equals 15 residues. In germline, CDR1 is SGHAT, CDR2 FQNNGV. Trimming took 1 base from V and 5 from J; bases not matched to a gene: 5. The CDR3 coding sequence is TGTGCCAGCAGCTTAGTAGCGGGTAGGGACAATGAGCAGTTCTTC. Translating it yields CASSLVAGRDNEQFF.

The gene calls are TRBV7-7 and TRBJ2-5, with unresolved D. CDR1 and CDR2 (germline): SSHAT, FNYEAQ (reference sequence). V gave up 1 base and J gave up 3 bases, with 6 bases separating them. The CDR3 extends over 13 amino acids. The CDR3 protein is CASSLGGKETQYF. The CDR3 DNA is TGTGCCAGCAGCTTAGGGGGAAAAGAGACCCAGTACTTC.

A few counts support this clone. The genes are TRBV5-1 and TRBJ2-5; TRBD2 might be the D (5 bases). The V and J ends lost 0 bases and 12 bases respectively, with 18 bases between them. The CDR3 consists of 14 residues. Germline-derived CDR1 and CDR2 are SGHRS and YFSETQ. CDR3: CASSLGEGSVGEYF. The CDR3 DNA follows: TGCGCCAGCAGCTTGGGAGAGGGATCAGTTGGGGAGTACTTC.

In regard to this clone: A junction end diverges from the germline sequence, so it may reflect a read error. The rearrangement uses TRBV19 and TRBJ2-5; D remains unclear. This CDR3 contains 13 residues. Germline V lookup: CDR1 LNHDA, CDR2 SQIVND (reference sequence). This chain's CDR3 is CVSRLSFQETQYF. CDR3 in DNA: TGTGTCAGTAGATTAAGTTTCCAAGAGACCCAGTACTTC.

The rearrangement joins TRBV5-1 to TRBJ2-3, with TRBD2 identical over 7 bases. V was pared by 0 bases and J by 0 bases, with 1 base of the junction left unmatched. There are 15 residues in the CDR3. Germline CDR1 and CDR2: SGHRS and YFSETQ. The CDR3 sequence: CASSLGEGSTDTQYF. The CDR3 DNA follows: TGCGCCAGCAGCTTGGGGGAGGGTAGCACAGATACGCAGTATTTT.

This chain links TRBV10-2 with TRBJ2-1; D is undetermined. CDR1 is WSHSY, CDR2 SAAADI, per germline. Trimming took 6 bases from V and 4 from J, leaving 7 bases between them. CDR3 length: 12 amino acids. CDR3 DNA sequence: TGCGCCAGCAGGGGGAATTACAATGAGCAGTTCTTC. It encodes CASRGNYNEQFF.